Listed below are T cell receptor beta chains from one sample, sequenced in a study of blood T cell repertoires in COVID-19. Method: immunoSEQ multiplex PCR; TCRdb's copy keeps in-frame clones and lacks some. The sample has about 160,000 clones, more than 85% seen once; the top ten hold approximately 0.5%. What was sequenced was peripheral blood. These receptors all come from a man in his 60s with COVID-19, enrolled during active disease. The CDR3 runs from the conserved cysteine through the conserved F or W. D genes are given only for firm matches. Clone size, where shown, is once, few, many, or a class for clones that have expanded.

J,V,size,D,CDR3,DNA
TRBJ1-2,TRBV30,NA,NA,CAWSLGFNYGYTF,TGTGCCTGGAGTCTAGGATTTAACTATGGCTACACCTTC
TRBJ2-2,TRBV6-6,NA,TRBD2,CASSRGLAGGSHTGELFF,TGTGCCAGCAGTCGGGGACTAGCGGGAGGGTCCCACACCGGGGAGCTGTTTTTT
TRBJ1-1,TRBV7-9,NA,TRBD1,CASSLGTGGSEAFF,TGTGCCAGCAGCTTAGGGACAGGGGGGTCTGAAGCTTTCTTT
TRBJ2-5,TRBV2,NA,TRBD1,CASRGQGVETQYF,TGTGCCAGCAGAGGGCAGGGGGTAGAGACCCAGTACTTC
TRBJ2-5,TRBV7-2,NA,TRBD2,CASSSFPRTSGYETQYF,TGTGCCAGCAGCTCATTTCCCCGGACTAGCGGTTATGAGACCCAGTACTTC
TRBJ1-4,TRBV28,NA,NA,CASSSPGRGGSNEKLFF,TGTGCCAGCAGTTCCCCAGGACGGGGAGGGAGTAATGAAAAACTGTTTTTT
TRBJ2-5,TRBV4-2,NA,NA,CASSQARTQGETQYF,TGTGCCAGCAGCCAAGCCAGGACTCAGGGGGAGACCCAGTACTTC
TRBJ2-5,TRBV5-4,few,TRBD2,CASSPLRSGGAFGETQYF,TGTGCCAGCAGCCCCTTACGGAGCGGGGGGGCGTTTGGAGAGACCCAGTACTTC
TRBJ2-3,TRBV19,NA,NA,CASSIGGHYTDTQYF,TGTGCCAGTAGTATTGGGGGACACTACACAGATACGCAGTATTTT
TRBJ1-2,TRBV19,NA,NA,CASTTTNYGYTF,TGTGCCAGTACCACAACGAACTATGGCTACACCTTC